This TCR beta chain derives from a study of a mutant IDH1 vaccine in newly diagnosed glioma. Study information: The initiation of vaccination occurred 4-6 weeks after radiotherapy alone, or with temozolomide cycles. Before enrollment, the patients had been treated with radiotherapy alone, temozolomide alone, or both together. Most of them had received both. Whole-study results and caveats: The vaccine induced immune responses, and these occurred in roughly 93% of patients. Variations in leading peripheral T cell clonotypes appeared to have no connection with pseudoprogression.

Concerning this clone: The antigen remains unidentified.

Time point meaning: week 23, last vaccination. The investigators gave 300 ug of mutant IDH1 20-mer peptide in each vaccine dose, together with topical imiquimod. The method was immunoSEQ multiplex PCR; TCRdb's version includes in-frame clones alone and lacks a portion of them. The sample has roughly 40,000 clones; 75% to 95% are singletons. The source of this sequence is a man aged 50-60 years with glioma. The sample here was PBMCs, taken from a glioma patient whose treatment included an IDH1 peptide vaccine.

For the CDR3, the DNA is TGTGCCAGCAGCTCCTCCGGTGCAGGGGCAAGCAATCAGCCCCAGCATTTT. This encodes CASSSSGAGASNQPQHF. This sequence joins TRBV7-9 and TRBJ1-5, with D possibly TRBD1 on 6 matching bases. The germline V gene encodes CDR1 SEHNR and CDR2 FQNEAQ (reference sequence). Between the trimmed V and J ends, which lost 4 bases and 1 base, there was a span of 17 bases. This CDR3 has 17 residues.